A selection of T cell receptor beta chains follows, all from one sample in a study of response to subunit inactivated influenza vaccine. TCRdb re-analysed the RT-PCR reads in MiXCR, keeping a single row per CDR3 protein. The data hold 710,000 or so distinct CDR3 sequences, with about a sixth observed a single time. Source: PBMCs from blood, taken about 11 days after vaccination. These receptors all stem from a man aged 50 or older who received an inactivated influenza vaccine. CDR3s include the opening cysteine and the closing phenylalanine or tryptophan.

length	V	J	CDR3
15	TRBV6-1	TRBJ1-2	CASSETLGRNNGYTF
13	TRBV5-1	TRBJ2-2	CASSFRDTGELFF
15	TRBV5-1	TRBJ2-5	CASSSKTGGGETQYF
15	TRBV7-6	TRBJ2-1	CASSPPGTSGYEQFF
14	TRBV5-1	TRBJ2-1	CASRPVGDSNEQFF
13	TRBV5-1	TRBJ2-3	CASSPTRGDTQYF
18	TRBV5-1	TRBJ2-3	CASSLLGLSGGSTDTQYF
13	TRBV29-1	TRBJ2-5	CSVDGQGRETQYF
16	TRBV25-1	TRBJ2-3	CASSEPGGPGTDTQYF
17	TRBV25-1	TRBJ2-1	CASSEYDRGVSYNEQFF
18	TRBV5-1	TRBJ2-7	CASSLAIQTWALHYEQYF
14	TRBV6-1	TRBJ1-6	CASKWGQGDSPLHF
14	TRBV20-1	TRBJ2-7	CSALEGHRVHEQYF
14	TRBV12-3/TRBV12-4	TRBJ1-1	CASSSEGAGTEAFF
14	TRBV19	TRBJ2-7	CASSIRDGDLEQYF
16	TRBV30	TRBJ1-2	CAWTAPSTGVTYGYTF
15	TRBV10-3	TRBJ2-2	CAIGERGTNTGELFF
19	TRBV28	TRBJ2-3	CASKFTGTSGGAGTDTQYF
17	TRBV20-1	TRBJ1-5	CSALDRVMSQLDQPQHF
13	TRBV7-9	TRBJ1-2	CASSLASGAGYTF
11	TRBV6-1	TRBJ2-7	CASRRESEQYF
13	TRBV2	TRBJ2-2	CASAEGQSGELFF
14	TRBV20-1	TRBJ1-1	CSARPPTGTTEAFF
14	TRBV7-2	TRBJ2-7	CASSRAGLTYEQYF
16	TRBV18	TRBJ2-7	CASSPPGLADTYEQYF